These 24 T cell receptor beta chains were all obtained from the same sample, sequenced in a study of T-cell memory formation after mild COVID-19. TCRdb reprocessed the 5' RACE reads with MiXCR, giving one entry per CDR3 protein. The repertoire holds a few hundred thousand distinct CDR3 sequences, with 25% to 30% as singletons. The sequenced sample consisted of PBMCs or a T cell subset sorted from them (not recorded which). All receptors derive from an adult woman who had mild COVID-19 (a few samples of this study predate the infection). Cell type and time point are not known.

This chain joins TRBV3-1 and TRBJ2-1, with D maybe TRBD2 (5 bases). The V and J ends lost 1 base and 3 bases respectively, with 10 bases between them. The CDR3 runs 15 residues. Germline CDR1 is LGHDT and CDR2 is YNNKEL (reference sequence). CDR3 in DNA: TGTGCCAGCAGCCAAGTCGGGATCTACTACAATGAGCAGTTCTTC. Translation gives CASSQVGIYYNEQFF.

The chain uses TRBV5-1 and TRBJ2-7; 7 positions agree with TRBD1. Unmatched junction bases numbered 2, after V lost 0 bases and J lost 2 bases. The CDR3 is 14 amino acids. Germline CDR1 is SGHRS and CDR2 is YFSETQ. CDR3 protein: CASSLVDRTYEQYF. In DNA form, the CDR3 reads TGCGCCAGCAGCTTGGTGGACAGGACCTACGAGCAGTACTTC. Filled out from reference TRBV5-1 and TRBJ2-7, the complete variable domain reads KAGVTQTPRYLIKTRGQQVTLSCSPISGHRSVSWYQQTPGQGLQFLFEYFSETQRNKGNFPGRFSGRQFSNSRSEMNVSTLELGDSALYLCASSLVDRTYEQYFGPGTRLTVT.

The chain couples TRBV6-5 to TRBJ2-3, with D perhaps being TRBD1 or TRBD2 (5 bases each). The CDR3 has 14 residues. Germline CDR1 MNHEY, CDR2 SVGAGI. V was pared by 5 bases and J by 6 bases, with 15 bases between. Written as DNA, the CDR3 is TGTGCCAGCAGTCTCCGGGGCTCCGGGGATACGCAGTATTTT. Its protein is CASSLRGSGDTQYF.

About this clonotype: The junction does not match germline at one end; this may be a read error. V and J are TRBV7-7 and TRBJ2-5; D not certain. This CDR3 has 13 residues. Per germline, CDR1 SSHAT and CDR2 FNYEAQ (reference sequence). The CDR3 protein is CASSSNYAETHYF. As DNA, the CDR3 is TGTGCTAGCAGCAGTAACTACGCGGAGACCCATTACTTC.

The gene calls are TRBV20-1 and TRBJ1-2; D possibly corresponds to TRBD1 (6 bases). CDR1 DFQATT and CDR2 SNEGSKA come from the germline V gene (reference sequence). The CDR3 covers 14 residues. Trimming cost V 2 bases and J 8 bases, with 18 bases left between them. The CDR3, as DNA: TGCAGTGCTAGAAGGGGGACGGGGCCCGAGGGCTACACCTTC. This translates into CSARRGTGPEGYTF.

This sequence joins TRBV9 and TRBJ2-1; TRBD2 agrees at 8 bases. Germline V gene data show CDR1 as SGDLS and CDR2 as YYNGEE. J gave up 3 bases and V 0 bases, and 5 bases lay outside the gene matches. CDR3 size: 16 residues. CDR3 nucleotide sequence: TGTGCCAGCAGCGTAGAGGGAGCGGGAGTCTACAATGAGCAGTTCTTC. Protein: CASSVEGAGVYNEQFF.

V gene TRBV5-1 combines with J gene TRBJ2-5; D possibly matches TRBD1 or TRBD2 (5 bases each). The germline CDR1 and CDR2 sequences are SGHRS and YFSETQ. V was trimmed by 0 bases and J by 5 bases, leaving 14 bases between them. This CDR3 is 15 amino acids long. CDR3 nucleotide sequence: TGCGCCAGCAGCTTGGAATTGGGACGCCCGGAGACCCAGTACTTC. Protein sequence: CASSLELGRPETQYF.

This clonotype was counted at least ten times. The junction does not match germline at one end; this may be a read error. The V call is TRBV5-1, the J call TRBJ2-1; TRBD2 matches 14 bases. The CDR3 length is 16 residues. Germline CDR1 and CDR2: SGHRS and YFSETQ. The CDR3 is CASSLGLAGAYNEQFF. The CDR3 coding sequence is TGTGCCAGCAGTTTGGGACTAGCGGGGGCCTACAATGAGCAGTTCTTC.

This clonotype has just a few counts. This sequence joins TRBV9 and TRBJ2-2; D is possibly TRBD1 (5 bases). In germline, CDR1 is SGDLS, CDR2 YYNGEE. The CDR3 has 11 amino acids. The V and J ends lost 3 bases and 8 bases respectively, with 5 bases between them. CDR3 sequence reads: CASSEGGELFF. The CDR3 bases are TGTGCCAGCAGCGAGGGGGGGGAGCTGTTTTTT.

J is TRBJ1-1 and V is TRBV19, with D possibly TRBD1 on 5 matching bases. CDR1 is LNHDA and CDR2 is SQIVND in the germline V gene (reference sequence). The CDR3 is 16 residues long. Trimming took off 2 bases at V and 2 bases at J, with 15 bases between the two ends. The CDR3 spells CASSIYATATNTEAFF. In nucleotides, the CDR3 is TGTGCCAGTAGTATATACGCGACAGCCACTAACACTGAAGCTTTCTTT.

This clonotype was seen at least ten times. V usage is TRBV7-9 and J usage is TRBJ1-1; D gene uncertain. There are 11 residues in the CDR3. Germline V gene lookup returns CDR1 SEHNR and CDR2 FQNEAQ (reference sequence). The V end lost 3 bases, the J end lost 8 bases, and 7 bases lay between the germline ends. The CDR3 loop reads CASSFGREAFF. The CDR3 DNA reads TGTGCCAGCAGCTTCGGCAGAGAAGCTTTCTTT.

This clonotype was detected a few times. The chain combines TRBV20-1 with TRBJ2-2, with a weak D call TRBD2 (6 bases). This CDR3 is built from 15 residues. V was clipped by 6 bases and J by 1 base, with 15 bases between them. The germline CDR1 and CDR2 sequences are DFQATT and SNEGSKA (reference sequence). The CDR3 DNA reads as TGCAGTGCGAGACGGGGAGGAGGGAACACCGGGGAGCTGTTTTTT. Residues: CSARRGGGNTGELFF.

The V gene is TRBV7-3, the J gene TRBJ2-7; perhaps TRBD1 as D (5 bases). The CDR3 contains 13 residues. Trimming removed 5 bases at V and 6 bases at J, with 14 bases between. Germline V gene data show CDR1 as SGHTA and CDR2 as FQGTGA. The CDR3 protein is CASSPERGSEQYF. In DNA form, the CDR3 reads TGTGCCAGCAGCCCCGAAAGGGGTTCCGAGCAGTACTTC.

This clonotype has more than one count but fewer than ten. This rearrangement joins TRBV24-1 to TRBJ2-1; TRBD2 agrees at 8 bases. J was trimmed by 9 bases and V by 8 bases; bases with no gene match: 8. The CDR3 has 13 residues. Germline CDR1 reads KGHDR; CDR2 reads SFDVKD. This chain's CDR3 is CATKAGEWAEQFF. The DNA for the CDR3 is TGTGCCACCAAAGCGGGAGAGTGGGCTGAGCAGTTCTTC.

This clonotype was observed a handful of times. The J gene is TRBJ1-5, the V gene TRBV6-1, with TRBD1 as a possible D gene (5 bases). The V end was cut by 4 bases, the J end by 0 bases, with 7 bases between. The germline CDR1 and CDR2 sequences are MNHNS and SASEGT. This CDR3 spans 14 amino acids. The CDR3 region is CASSGQYSNQPQHF. CDR3 coding DNA: TGTGCCAGCAGTGGACAGTATAGCAATCAGCCCCAGCATTTT.

This clonotype was observed a handful of times. Here the CDR3 DNA reads TGTGCCAGCACCGACTTTTGGAGCAATCAGCCCCAGCATTTT. It yields the protein CASTDFWSNQPQHF. V gene TRBV27 combines with J gene TRBJ1-5; D call uncertain. Germline assignment: CDR1 MNHEY and CDR2 SMNVEV (reference sequence). Trimming took 7 bases from V and 1 from J, leaving 11 bases between them. CDR3 length: 14 amino acids.

The rearrangement links TRBV10-3 to TRBJ2-3, with D tentatively TRBD1 (5 bases). The CDR3 loop spans 15 amino acids. CDR1 and CDR2 (germline): ENHRY, SYGVKD. The V end lost 0 bases, the J end lost 1 base, and 8 bases lay between the germline ends. In nucleotides, the CDR3 is TGTGCCATCAGTGAGTCCGGCAGGGGCACAGATACGCAGTATTTT. Its translation: CAISESGRGTDTQYF.

This clonotype was counted a few times. The gene calls are TRBV29-1 and TRBJ1-3; D uncertain. V was pared by 4 bases and J by 4 bases, with 5 bases between. From germline, CDR1 is SQVTM and CDR2 ANQGSEA. The CDR3 is 11 residues long. The CDR3 reads CSVARGNTIYF. The CDR3 coding sequence is TGCAGCGTTGCGCGCGGAAACACCATATATTTT.

The chain combines TRBV6-5 with TRBJ2-3, with TRBD2 matching over 9 bases. Trimming removed 2 bases from V and 4 bases from J; junction bases left unmatched: 10. The CDR3 spans 17 residues. The germline gives CDR1 MNHEY, CDR2 SVGAGI. CDR3 region: CASSYRPSGTRADTQYF. The CDR3 DNA is TGTGCCAGCAGTTACAGGCCTAGCGGGACAAGGGCAGATACGCAGTATTTT.

The genes are TRBV7-8 and TRBJ1-2; a possible D gene is TRBD1 (5 bases). Germline V CDR1 and CDR2: SGHVS, FQNEAQ. The CDR3 is made up of 17 amino acids. Trimming took 8 bases from V and 5 from J, leaving 27 bases between them. This CDR3 is CASVRGSLREKNYGYTF. The CDR3 DNA is TGTGCCAGCGTAAGGGGAAGTCTGAGAGAAAAGAATTATGGCTACACCTTC.

This clonotype was observed a handful of times. The chain links TRBV7-2 to TRBJ2-1, with 7 bases lining up with TRBD2. Germline lookup yields CDR1 SGHTA and CDR2 FQGNSA. CDR3 length: 13 amino acids. Trimming cost V 9 bases and J 9 bases; bases outside gene matches: 11. Here the CDR3 DNA reads TGTGCCAGGGGGAGGGACGGGTTAGGTGAGCAGTTCTTC. Its translation is CARGRDGLGEQFF.

This clonotype was found a few times. This chain joins TRBV3-1 and TRBJ2-7, with D hard to call. The CDR3 has 14 residues. The V gene lost 1 base and the J gene lost 2 bases, with 9 bases spanning the gap. The germline gives CDR1 LGHDT, CDR2 YNNKEL (reference sequence). The DNA of the CDR3 is TGTGCCAGCAGCCAAGGGCCCTTTACCTACGAGCAGTACTTC. It codes for CASSQGPFTYEQYF.

The chain uses TRBV29-1 and TRBJ2-3, with D perhaps matching TRBD1 or TRBD2 (5 bases each). The V end lost 6 bases, the J end lost 0 bases, and 13 bases lay between the germline ends. There are 14 residues in the CDR3. Germline V gene sequence: CDR1 SQVTM, CDR2 ANQGSEA. The CDR3 protein is CSVAQGGSTDTQYF. CDR3 bases: TGCAGCGTCGCTCAGGGCGGGAGCACAGATACGCAGTATTTT.

The chain combines TRBV12-3 or TRBV12-4 with TRBJ1-2, with TRBD1 matching 12 bases. CDR3 length: 16 amino acids. Unmatched junction bases numbered 12, after V lost 6 bases and J lost 7 bases. The CDR3 is CASRPPGGTGGFGYTF. In nucleotides, the CDR3 is TGTGCCAGCAGGCCCCCGGGGGGGACAGGGGGCTTTGGCTACACCTTC.